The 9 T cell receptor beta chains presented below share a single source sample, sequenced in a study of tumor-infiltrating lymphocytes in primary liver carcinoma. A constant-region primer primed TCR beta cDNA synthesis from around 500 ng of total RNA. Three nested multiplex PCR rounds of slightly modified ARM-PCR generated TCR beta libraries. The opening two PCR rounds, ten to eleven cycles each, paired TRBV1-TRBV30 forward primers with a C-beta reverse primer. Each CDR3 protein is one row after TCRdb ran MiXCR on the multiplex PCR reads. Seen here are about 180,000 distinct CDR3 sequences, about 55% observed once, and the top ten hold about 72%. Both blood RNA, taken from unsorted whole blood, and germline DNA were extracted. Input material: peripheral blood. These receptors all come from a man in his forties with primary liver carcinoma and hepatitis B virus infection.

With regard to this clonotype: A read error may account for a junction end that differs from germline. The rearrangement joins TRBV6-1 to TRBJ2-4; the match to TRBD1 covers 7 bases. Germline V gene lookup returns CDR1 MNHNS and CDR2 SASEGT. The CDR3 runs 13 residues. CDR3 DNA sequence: TGTGCCAGCCAGGACCAGGGGGACGACATTCGGTACTTC. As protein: CASQDQGDDIRYF.

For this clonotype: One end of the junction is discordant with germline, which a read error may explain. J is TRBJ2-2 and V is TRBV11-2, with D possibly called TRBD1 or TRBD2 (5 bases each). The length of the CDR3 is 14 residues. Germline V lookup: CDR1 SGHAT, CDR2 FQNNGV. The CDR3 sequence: CASSLQAQAGELFF. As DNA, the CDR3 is TGTGCCAGCAGCTTACAGGCACAGGCCGGGGAGCTATTTTTT.

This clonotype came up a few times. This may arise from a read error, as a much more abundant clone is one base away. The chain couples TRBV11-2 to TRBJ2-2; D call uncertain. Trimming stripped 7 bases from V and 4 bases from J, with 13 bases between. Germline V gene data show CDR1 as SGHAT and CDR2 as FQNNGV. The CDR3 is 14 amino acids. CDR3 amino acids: CASNFVVSTGELFF. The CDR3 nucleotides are TGTGCCAGCAACTTTGTGGTCTCCACCGGGGAGCTGTTTTTT.

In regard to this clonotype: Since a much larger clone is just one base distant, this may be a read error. The CDR3, as DNA: TGTGCCAGCAGCTTCCCGGGGGCGTTTAATGAAAAACTGTTTTTT. Encoded protein: CASSFPGAFNEKLFF. The chain carries TRBV11-2 and TRBJ1-4, with D perhaps TRBD1 (6 bases). The CDR3 contains 15 residues. V was pared by 3 bases and J by 4 bases, with 12 bases between. Germline CDR1 and CDR2: SGHAT and FQNNGV.

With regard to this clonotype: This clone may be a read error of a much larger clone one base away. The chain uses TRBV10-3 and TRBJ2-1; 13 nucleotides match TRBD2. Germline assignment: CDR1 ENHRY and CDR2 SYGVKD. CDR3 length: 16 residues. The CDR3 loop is CAFSGLAGVTYNEQFF. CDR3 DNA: TGTGCCTTCAGTGGACTAGCGGGAGTGACATACAATGAGCAGTTCTTC.

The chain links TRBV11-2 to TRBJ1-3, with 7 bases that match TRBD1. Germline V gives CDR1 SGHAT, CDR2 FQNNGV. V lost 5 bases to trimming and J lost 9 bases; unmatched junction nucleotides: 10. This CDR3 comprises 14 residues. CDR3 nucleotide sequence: TGTGCCAGCAGCAGGGGGCATCTTGAAAGCACCATATATTTT. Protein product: CASSRGHLESTIYF.

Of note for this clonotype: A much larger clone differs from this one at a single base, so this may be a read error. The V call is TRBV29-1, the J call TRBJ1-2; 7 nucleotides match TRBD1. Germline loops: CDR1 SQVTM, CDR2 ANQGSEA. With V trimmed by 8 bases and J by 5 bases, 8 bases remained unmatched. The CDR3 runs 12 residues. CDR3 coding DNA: TGCAGCAAACAGGGGCCTTCGTATGGCTACACCTTC. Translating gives CSKQGPSYGYTF.

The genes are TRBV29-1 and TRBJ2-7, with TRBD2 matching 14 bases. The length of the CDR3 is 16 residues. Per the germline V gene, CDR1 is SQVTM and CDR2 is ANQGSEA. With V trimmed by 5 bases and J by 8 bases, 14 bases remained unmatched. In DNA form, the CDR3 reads TGCAGCGTTCATACCGGGACTAGCGGGAGTGGGAACAAGCAGTACTTC. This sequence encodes CSVHTGTSGSGNKQYF.

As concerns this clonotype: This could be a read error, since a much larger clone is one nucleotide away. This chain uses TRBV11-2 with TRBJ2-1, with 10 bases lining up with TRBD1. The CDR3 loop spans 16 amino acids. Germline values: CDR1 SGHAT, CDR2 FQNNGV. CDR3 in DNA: TGTGCCAGCAGCCCCTCGACAGGGGGCTTTTACAATGAGCGGTTCTTC. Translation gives CASSPSTGGFYNERFF.